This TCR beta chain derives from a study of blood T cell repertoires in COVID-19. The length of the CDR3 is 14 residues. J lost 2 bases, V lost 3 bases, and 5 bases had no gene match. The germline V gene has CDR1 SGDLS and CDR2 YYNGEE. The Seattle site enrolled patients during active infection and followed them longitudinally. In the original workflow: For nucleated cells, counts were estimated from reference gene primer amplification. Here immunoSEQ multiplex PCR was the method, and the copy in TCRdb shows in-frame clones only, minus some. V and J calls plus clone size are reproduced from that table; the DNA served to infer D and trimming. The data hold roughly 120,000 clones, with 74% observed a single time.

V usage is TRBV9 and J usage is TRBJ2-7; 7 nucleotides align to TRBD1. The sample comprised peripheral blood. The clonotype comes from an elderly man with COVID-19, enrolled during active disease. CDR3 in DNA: TGTGCCAGCAGCGAGGGACAGCCTCCCTACGAGCAGTACTTC. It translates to CASSEGQPPYEQYF.